The 5 T cell receptor beta chains listed next were all sequenced from one sample in a study of blood T cell repertoires in COVID-19. Clones were read by immunoSEQ multiplex PCR, and TCRdb kept only the in-frame ones, dropping some. Counted here are over 350,000 clones, 86% occurring once; the ten biggest clones make up about 1.5%. Input material: peripheral blood. These receptors were taken from a woman younger than 45 with active or convalescent COVID-19.

This clone was detected only once. V is TRBV12-5 and J is TRBJ2-3; D perhaps matches TRBD1 (5 bases). Germline CDR1 and CDR2: LGHNT and FRNRAP. This CDR3 comprises 15 residues. Trimming pared 7 bases from V and 0 bases from J, leaving 14 bases between. This CDR3 is CASDAQGGSTDTQYF. The CDR3 DNA follows: TGTGCTAGTGACGCCCAGGGCGGAAGCACAGATACGCAGTATTTT.

The chain is built from TRBV3-1 (or the pseudogene TRBV3-2) and TRBJ2-7; D is unresolved. Trimming removed 3 bases from V and 7 bases from J, with 10 bases in between. This CDR3 contains 12 residues. In germline, CDR1 is LGHDT, CDR2 YNNKEL (reference sequence). CDR3 sequence reads: CASSQGVREQYF. The CDR3 DNA reads as TGTGCCAGCAGCCAGGGTGTGAGGGAGCAGTACTTC.

This clone was found a few times. The V and J genes are TRBV2 and TRBJ2-7, with 8 bases aligning to TRBD1. This CDR3 is built from 16 residues. Per the germline V gene, CDR1 is SNHLY and CDR2 is FYNNEI. V lost 4 bases and J lost 4; bases outside the gene matches: 12. The CDR3 here is CASSGPTDRGVYEQYF. The DNA of the CDR3 is TGTGCCAGCAGTGGCCCTACAGACAGGGGAGTGTACGAGCAGTACTTC. The complete variable domain, with remaining parts taken from reference TRBV2 and TRBJ2-7, reads EPEVTQTPSHQVTQMGQEVILRCVPISNHLYFYWYRQILGQKVEFLVSFYNNEISEKSEIFDDQFSVERPDGSNFTLKIRSTKLEDSAMYFCASSGPTDRGVYEQYFGPGTRLTVT.

This clone was found a few times. The chain uses TRBV29-1 and TRBJ1-5, with D possibly TRBD1 on 6 matching bases. CDR3 length equals 14 residues. V was shortened by 4 bases and J by 1 base, with 11 bases between the two germline ends. Germline V gives CDR1 SQVTM, CDR2 ANQGSEA. CDR3 loop: CSVAEGGSNQPQHF. The CDR3, as DNA: TGCAGCGTTGCGGAGGGGGGGAGCAATCAGCCCCAGCATTTT.

The V and J genes are TRBV5-4 and TRBJ1-1; possible D gene TRBD1, 6 bases. Trimming left V 4 bases short and J 1 base short, with 11 bases between. CDR3 length: 14 residues. Germline CDR1 is SGHNT and CDR2 is YYREEE (reference sequence). CDR3 residues: CASSGGQPNTEAFF. CDR3 nucleotide sequence: TGTGCCAGCAGCGGGGGACAACCGAACACTGAAGCTTTCTTT.